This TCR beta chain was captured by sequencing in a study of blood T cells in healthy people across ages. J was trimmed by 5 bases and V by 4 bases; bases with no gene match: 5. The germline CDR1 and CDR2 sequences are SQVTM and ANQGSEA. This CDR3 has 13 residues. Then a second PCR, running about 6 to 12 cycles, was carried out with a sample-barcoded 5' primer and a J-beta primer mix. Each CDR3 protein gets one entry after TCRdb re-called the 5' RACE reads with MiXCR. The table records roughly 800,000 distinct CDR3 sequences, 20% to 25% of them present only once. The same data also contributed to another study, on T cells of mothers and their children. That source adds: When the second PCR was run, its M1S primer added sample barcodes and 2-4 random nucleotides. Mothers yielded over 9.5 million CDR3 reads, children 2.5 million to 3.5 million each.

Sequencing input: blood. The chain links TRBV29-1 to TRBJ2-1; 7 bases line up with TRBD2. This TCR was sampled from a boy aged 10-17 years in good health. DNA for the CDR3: TGCAGCGTTGGCGTTGGGAGGGACAATGAGCAGTTCTTC. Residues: CSVGVGRDNEQFF.